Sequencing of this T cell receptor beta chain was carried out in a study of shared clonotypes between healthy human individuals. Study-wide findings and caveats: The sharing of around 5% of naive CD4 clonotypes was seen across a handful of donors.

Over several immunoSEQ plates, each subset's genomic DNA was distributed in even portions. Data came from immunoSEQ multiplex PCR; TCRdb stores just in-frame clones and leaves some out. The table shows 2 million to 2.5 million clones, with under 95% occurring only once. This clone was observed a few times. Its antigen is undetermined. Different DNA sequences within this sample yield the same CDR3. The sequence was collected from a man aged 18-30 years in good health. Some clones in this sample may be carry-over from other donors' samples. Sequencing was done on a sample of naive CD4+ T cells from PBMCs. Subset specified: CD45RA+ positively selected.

The CDR3 DNA reads TGCAGTGCTAGTCGCGATGGCTACACCTTC. This codes for CSASRDGYTF. The J gene is TRBJ1-2, the V gene TRBV20-1; unclear D gene. Germline V gene lookup returns CDR1 DFQATT and CDR2 SNEGSKA (reference sequence). V was pared by 3 bases and J by 6 bases, with 5 bases between. This CDR3 region has 10 residues.